Listed here is a single T cell receptor beta chain. Its antigen is as yet unknown. This record belongs to a study of T cell responses to AZD1222 COVID-19 vaccine. Some clones are missing from TCRdb's copy, which holds only in-frame ones; the method was immunoSEQ multiplex PCR. The table shows roughly 150,000 clones, with over 90% occurring only once. Notes on the study in general: After the peak T cell response, and only then, were repertoires sampled.

The ends were cut back, 5 bases at V and 9 bases at J, with 26 bases in the middle. Germline CDR1 reads SEHNR; CDR2 reads FQNEAQ (reference sequence). This CDR3 comprises 17 residues. Sequenced material: peripheral blood, taken 28 days after the second AZD1222 dose. This sequence was found in an adult who received the AZD1222 COVID-19 vaccine. The chain recombines TRBV7-9 with TRBJ2-1, with D maybe TRBD1 (6 bases). CDR3 bases: TGTGCCAGCAGCCTAGACCTTGGTGGGGGCTCGAGCGGTGAGCAGTTCTTC. Its protein is CASSLDLGGGSSGEQFF.